This passage covers 16 T cell receptor beta chains from one sample sequenced in a study of PD-1 blockade in classical Hodgkin lymphoma. Clones were read by immunoSEQ multiplex PCR, and TCRdb kept only the in-frame ones, dropping some. The sample has over 75,000 clones, 75% to 95% seen once. As for time point: cycle 4 day 1 (C4D1), after 6 weeks of nivolumab. All patients experienced relapse after autologous stem cell transplantation, and brentuximab vedotin exposure was variable. The source was peripheral blood mononuclear cells (PBMCs), collected before the fourth cycle of nivolumab. The source is a human donor with classical Hodgkin lymphoma.

This clone was observed a single time. The rearrangement links TRBV6-5 to TRBJ1-2; D gene ambiguous. The germline CDR1 and CDR2 sequences are MNHEY and SVGAGI. This CDR3 region has 14 residues. Trimming took off 0 bases at V and 1 base at J, with 6 bases between the two ends. The CDR3 is CASSYSVNNYGYTF. CDR3 in DNA: TGTGCCAGCAGTTACTCAGTTAATAACTATGGCTACACCTTC.

The CDR3 region has the DNA TGTGCCAGCAGCTCGCAGGGCAACAGGGTTAGTGGCTACACCTTC. Translating it yields CASSSQGNRVSGYTF. The chain is built from TRBV11-2 and TRBJ1-2; D possibly corresponds to TRBD1 (6 bases). Trimming left V 4 bases short and J 7 bases short, with 19 bases between. The CDR3 is 15 residues long. Looked up from germline, CDR1 is SGHAT and CDR2 is FQNNGV.

V and J are TRBV7-9 and TRBJ2-7; 7 bases map to TRBD1. The CDR3 extends over 16 amino acids. Losses at the gene ends were 0 bases for V and 2 bases for J; bases not matched to a gene: 7. CDR1 and CDR2 (germline): SEHNR, FQNEAQ (reference sequence). The CDR3 DNA is TGTGCCAGCAGCTTAGCCTCCGGGACAGCCCCCTACGAGCAGTACTTC. As protein: CASSLASGTAPYEQYF. Full variable domain (rest looked up from reference TRBV7-9 and TRBJ2-7): DTGVSQNPRHKITKRGQNVTFRCDPISEHNRLYWYRQTLGQGPEFLTYFQNEAQLEKSRLLSDRFSAERPKGSFSTLEIQRTEQGDSAMYLCASSLASGTAPYEQYFGPGTRLTVT.

V gene TRBV2 combines with J gene TRBJ2-1; D gene unclear. The CDR3 contains 13 residues. CDR1 is SNHLY and CDR2 is FYNNEI in the germline V gene. V was trimmed by 2 bases and J by 9 bases, leaving 11 bases between them. The CDR3 protein is CASSEPPRIEQFF. In DNA, the CDR3 is TGTGCCAGCAGTGAACCTCCTAGAATTGAGCAGTTCTTC.

The chain couples TRBV18 to TRBJ2-7, with 7 bases lining up with TRBD2. CDR1 KGHSH and CDR2 LQKENI come from the germline V gene. Trimming at V came to 0 bases and at J to 1 base, leaving 9 bases not matched to a gene. The CDR3 has 17 amino acids. CDR3 in amino acids: CASSPPLASGKSYEQYF. The CDR3 region has the DNA TGTGCCAGCTCACCACCGTTAGCTAGCGGTAAATCCTACGAGCAGTACTTC.

The rearrangement links TRBV5-1 to TRBJ2-2; 9 positions match TRBD2. Per the germline V gene, CDR1 is SGHRS and CDR2 is YFSETQ. The V and J ends lost 0 bases and 4 bases, in that order; junction bases with no gene match: 7. The CDR3 length is 17 residues. The CDR3 protein is CASSLGPSGTSTGELFF. CDR3 bases: TGCGCCAGCAGCTTGGGTCCTAGCGGGACATCCACCGGGGAGCTGTTTTTT.

V is TRBV28 and J is TRBJ2-5; D may be TRBD1 or TRBD2 (6 bases each). V lost 1 base, J lost 0 bases, and 12 bases lay in between. This CDR3 has 16 amino acids. Germline values: CDR1 MDHEN, CDR2 SYDVKM. CDR3 sequence (DNA): TGTGCCAGCAGTTTATTGTCGGGGGCCCACCAAGAGACCCAGTACTTC. Translation gives CASSLLSGAHQETQYF.

The CDR3 protein is CASSQDELADSYEQYF. The CDR3 region has the DNA TGCGCCAGCAGCCAAGATGAGCTAGCGGACTCCTACGAGCAGTACTTC. V is TRBV4-3 and J is TRBJ2-7, with TRBD2 matching over 7 bases. This CDR3 contains 16 residues. Germline values: CDR1 LGHNA, CDR2 YSLEER. After removal of 0 bases from V and 0 bases from J, the junction contained 5 bases not matched to a gene.

Only one count was recorded for this clone. This same CDR3 is encoded by further DNA sequences in the sample. The chain has TRBV19 and TRBJ2-2; D unresolved. Deletions cut 5 bases from V and 4 bases from J, with 5 bases between. Germline CDR1 reads LNHDA; CDR2 reads SQIVND (reference sequence). CDR3 size: 12 residues. The CDR3, as DNA: TGTGCCAGTAGTTGGCGCACCGGGGAGCTGTTTTTT. As protein: CASSWRTGELFF.

The CDR3 region is CASSQEVIRSRGELFF. CDR3 coding DNA: TGCGCCAGCAGCCAAGAGGTTATACGATCCCGCGGGGAGCTGTTTTTT. V is TRBV4-3 and J is TRBJ2-2; D remains unclear. V was shortened by 0 bases and J by 7 bases, with 15 bases between the two germline ends. Looked up from germline, CDR1 is LGHNA and CDR2 is YSLEER. The CDR3 runs 16 residues.

The rearrangement links TRBV19 to TRBJ2-1; maybe TRBD2 (6 bases). V lost 7 bases and J 5 bases, leaving 12 bases between the germline ends. This CDR3 has 13 amino acids. The germline CDR1 and CDR2 sequences are LNHDA and SQIVND (reference sequence). The CDR3 is CASNAGFNNEQFF. CDR3 DNA: TGTGCCAGTAATGCGGGGTTCAACAATGAGCAGTTCTTC. The full variable domain, its missing parts supplied by reference TRBV19 and TRBJ2-1, is DGGITQSPKYLFRKEGQNVTLSCEQNLNHDAMYWYRQDPGQGLRLIYYSQIVNDFQKGDIAEGYSVSREKKESFPLTVTSAQKNPTAFYLCASNAGFNNEQFFGPGTRLTVL.

V usage is TRBV19 and J usage is TRBJ1-5; TRBD1 is a possible D gene (6 bases). Germline CDR1 LNHDA, CDR2 SQIVND (reference sequence). Trimming took 4 bases from V and 0 from J, leaving 13 bases between them. The CDR3 spans 16 residues. Here the CDR3 reads CASSTGTQNSNQPQHF. CDR3 coding DNA: TGTGCCAGTAGTACAGGGACACAAAATAGCAATCAGCCCCAGCATTTT.

CDR3 loop: CASSDPNQETQYF. CDR3 DNA sequence: TGTGCCAGCAGTGACCCAAACCAAGAGACCCAGTACTTC. This chain connects TRBV2 to TRBJ2-5; no reliable D call. Germline values: CDR1 SNHLY, CDR2 FYNNEI. V was clipped by 3 bases and J by 0 bases, with 5 bases between them. The CDR3 runs to 13 residues.

The chain links TRBV7-8 to TRBJ2-1; possibly TRBD2 for D (5 bases). Germline V gene data show CDR1 as SGHVS and CDR2 as FQNEAQ. Trimming removed 5 bases at V and 7 bases at J, with 21 bases between. The CDR3 runs 16 residues. This CDR3 is CASSTRTEPEGNEQFF. The CDR3 region has the DNA TGTGCCAGCAGCACGCGGACCGAACCCGAGGGAAATGAGCAGTTCTTC. The complete variable domain, with remaining parts taken from reference TRBV7-8 and TRBJ2-1, reads GAGVSQSPRYKVAKRGQDVALRCDPISGHVSLFWYQQALGQGPEFLTYFQNEAQLDKSGLPSDRFFAERPEGSVSTLKIQRTQQEDSAVYLCASSTRTEPEGNEQFFGPGTRLTVL.

The chain uses TRBV19 and TRBJ2-7; 10 nucleotides match TRBD1. Germline lookup yields CDR1 LNHDA and CDR2 SQIVND (reference sequence). V dropped 2 bases and J dropped 2; count of bases not matched to a gene: 6. The CDR3 consists of 16 residues. The CDR3 region is CASSIPPGTGAYEQYF. CDR3 DNA sequence: TGTGCCAGTAGTATACCGCCCGGGACAGGGGCCTACGAGCAGTACTTC.

The rearrangement uses TRBV5-1 and TRBJ2-7; unclear D gene. Germline values: CDR1 SGHRS, CDR2 YFSETQ. The CDR3 spans 14 residues. The V end was cut by 0 bases, the J end by 2 bases, with 9 bases between. The CDR3 region has the DNA TGCGCCAGCAGCTTGGTGGAAGGGACCTACGAGCAGTACTTC. Encoded protein: CASSLVEGTYEQYF.